The rows below give T cell receptor beta chains drawn from one sample of a study of blood T cells in healthy people across ages. A single record per CDR3 protein comes from TCRdb applying MiXCR to the 5' RACE reads. The repertoire holds approximately 850,000 distinct CDR3 sequences, with nearly 60% as singletons. Sequencing was performed on blood. These receptors all come from a man aged 30-40 years in good health. Both conserved end residues are part of each CDR3. A D gene is named only where the DNA matches it firmly. Clone size appears in some rows only: once, few, many, or a class for an expanded clone.

J | D | V | size | CDR3 | DNA
TRBJ2-2 | - | TRBV4-2 | - | CASSPRTTGELFF | TGTGCCAGCAGCCCAAGGACGACCGGGGAGCTGTTTTTT
TRBJ2-7 | - | TRBV12-5 | - | CATQETQYVQYF | TGTGCTACCCAAGAGACCCAGTACGTCCAGTACTTC
TRBJ2-1 | - | TRBV29-1 | few | CSVEVVQGGNEQFF | TGCAGCGTTGAAGTCGTGCAGGGTGGGAATGAGCAGTTCTTC
TRBJ2-5 | TRBD1 | TRBV20-1 | few | CSATTGGETQYF | TGCAGTGCAACGACAGGGGGAGAGACCCAGTACTTC
TRBJ1-1 | - | TRBV6-5 | - | CASSPPLRGYTEAFF | TGTGCCAGCAGTCCGCCATTGAGGGGTTACACTGAAGCTTTCTTT
TRBJ1-5 | - | TRBV9 | - | CASSPGLGGGSREPQHF | TGTGCCAGCAGCCCGGGTCTTGGCGGGGGGTCAAGAGAGCCCCAGCATTTT
TRBJ2-2 | - | TRBV3-1 | - | CASSQLAGSPPTGELFF | TGTGCCAGCAGCCAATTGGCGGGGAGCCCCCCCACCGGGGAGCTGTTTTTT
TRBJ2-7 | - | TRBV29-1 | many | CSVGRGIYEQYF | TGCAGCGTGGGGAGGGGGATCTACGAGCAGTACTTC
TRBJ2-7 | - | TRBV7-2 | once | CASSSRGLGAYEQYF | TGTGCCAGCAGCTCGAGGGGACTCGGAGCCTACGAGCAGTACTTC
TRBJ2-1 | TRBD1 | TRBV3-1 | - | CASSQVRDSEQFF | TGTGCCAGCAGCCAAGTTCGGGACAGTGAGCAGTTCTTC
TRBJ2-7 | TRBD2 | TRBV20-1 | - | CSATGTRRDEQYF | TGCAGTGCTACCGGGACTAGGAGGGACGAGCAGTACTTC
TRBJ2-1 | - | TRBV10-3 | - | CAISDGAGIPPEQFF | TGTGCCATCAGTGACGGGGCGGGAATCCCGCCCGAGCAGTTCTTC
TRBJ1-2 | - | TRBV6-5 | few | CASSYLQGSGYTF | TGTGCCAGCAGTTACCTTCAGGGAAGTGGCTACACCTTC
TRBJ2-1 | TRBD2 | TRBV5-5 | once | CASSFRTSGTSKEQFF | TGTGCCAGCAGCTTTAGGACTAGCGGGACCTCGAAAGAGCAGTTCTTC
TRBJ2-1 | TRBD2 | TRBV6-6 | - | CASSYHRTSSGHEQFF | TGTGCCAGCAGTTATCATCGGACTAGTTCTGGTCATGAGCAGTTCTTC
TRBJ2-6 | - | TRBV6-1 | few | CASSEFFSHRAGANVLTF | TGTGCCAGCAGTGAATTTTTTAGTCATAGGGCTGGGGCCAACGTCCTGACTTTC
TRBJ2-3 | TRBD2 | TRBV7-2 | few | CASSLVLPSGGFADTQYF | TGTGCCAGCAGCTTAGTCTTGCCTTCGGGAGGGTTTGCAGATACGCAGTATTTT
TRBJ1-1 | - | TRBV28 | - | CASRGRGQAFF | TGTGCCAGCCGGGGGCGCGGACAAGCTTTCTTT
TRBJ2-7 | TRBD2 | TRBV5-1 | - | CASSLERGETGQYF | TGCGCCAGCAGCTTGGAGCGGGGGGAAACGGGGCAGTACTTC
TRBJ2-3 | - | TRBV21-1 | - | CASSDTSFSTDTQYF | TGTGCCAGCAGCGATACTAGCTTTAGCACAGATACGCAGTATTTT
TRBJ1-2 | TRBD1 | TRBV5-1 | once | CASSPGDRDNYGYTF | TGCGCCAGCAGCCCGGGGGACAGAGATAACTATGGCTACACCTTC
TRBJ1-2 | - | TRBV7-9 | few | CASSLEDARVGYTF | TGTGCCAGCAGCTTAGAGGACGCTCGGGTTGGCTACACCTTC